The text below deals with one T cell receptor beta chain. Its target is not known. The data stem from a study of T-cell memory formation after mild COVID-19. Across the study: For the most part, TCR clusters were specific to one donor.

Findings and caveats of the study: Mainly in CM and EM were contracting CD4+ clones; CD8+ were in EMRA. A second wave expanding day 15 to 37 was CD4+-biased; contracting clones were balanced.

Constant-segment primers served in 5'RACE that generated TCR alpha and TCR beta cDNA libraries bearing sample barcodes and UMIs. Each CDR3 protein gets one entry after TCRdb re-called the 5' RACE reads with MiXCR. Seen here are 470,000 or so distinct CDR3 sequences, roughly 18% observed once, and the top ten hold under 25%. The source material was PBMCs or a T cell subset sorted from them (not recorded which). This receptor was taken from a man aged 18 to 30 who had mild COVID-19 (a few samples of this study predate the infection). Cell type and time point are not known.

CDR3 nucleotide sequence: TGCGCCAGCAGAAAAGGCCAGGGAAGCTACACAGATACGCAGTATTTT. Translating it yields CASRKGQGSYTDTQYF. The chain carries TRBV4-1 and TRBJ2-3; a possible D gene is TRBD1 (5 bases). The CDR3 totals 16 residues. From germline, CDR1 is MGHRA and CDR2 YSYEKL. Between the trimmed V and J ends, which lost 6 bases and 2 bases, there was a span of 18 bases.